Listed below are T cell receptor beta chains from one sample, sequenced in a study of glioma-infiltrating T cells. TCRdb re-called the multiplex PCR reads with MiXCR, one entry per CDR3 protein. The table includes 150,000 to 200,000 distinct CDR3 sequences, approximately 30% detected once. What was sequenced was glioma tissue, nonneoplastic brain tissue, or PBMCs (not recorded which). Every receptor here comes from a human donor with low-grade glioma or glioblastoma, undergoing nonglioma brain surgery, or in good health (not recorded which). The conserved cysteine and the conserved F or W are not part of the CDR3 here.

>TRBJ1-5|TRBV6-2/TRBV6-3
ASSRVGGEGNQPRH
>TRBJ2-1|TRBV11-3
ASSSRISGADEQF
>TRBJ2-3|TRBV4-1
ASSQLAGVIDTQY
>TRBJ1-5|TRBV9
ASSLDVGNQPQH
>TRBJ1-2|TRBV14
ASRLTGHYGYT
>TRBJ1-4|TRBV4-1
ASSQGGRVNEKLF
>TRBJ1-2|TRBV5-1
ASSDGTDYGYT
>TRBJ2-5|TRBV7-2
ASSSTGQETQY
>TRBJ2-3|TRBV20-1
SATSPGTTDTQY
>TRBJ2-3|TRBV6-1
ASSTAGDTQY
>TRBJ2-7|TRBV4-2
ASSPYTQETTYEQY
>TRBJ2-3|TRBV5-1
ASSLDVGSPDTQY
>TRBJ2-1|TRBV20-1
SARMPSGTYNEQF
>TRBJ1-6|TRBV20-1
SATGTDNSPLH
>TRBJ2-7|TRBV24-1
ATSGPISYEQY
>TRBJ2-1|TRBV6-1
ASMEREWYNEQF
>TRBJ2-5|TRBV5-1
ASSFGLAGGETQY
>TRBJ2-5|TRBV4-1
ASSQPDRPETQY
>TRBJ2-7|TRBV24-1
ATNDYQGNEQY
>TRBJ2-7|TRBV6-2/TRBV6-3
ASGTYEQY
>TRBJ2-7|TRBV18
ASSHSGESPYEQY
>TRBJ2-3|TRBV7-9
ASSLGPAGGTDTQY
>TRBJ2-7|TRBV7-2
ASSLAPPVAHEQY
>TRBJ2-1|TRBV6-2/TRBV6-3
ASSYNIGEQF
>TRBJ1-1|TRBV25-1
ASFEIGGVNTEAF
>TRBJ2-1|TRBV4-1
ASSQAGSQVRGPNEQF
>TRBJ2-1|TRBV4-1
ASSQDRENEQF
>TRBJ2-3|TRBV2
ASSDVRGDTQY
>TRBJ1-6|TRBV27
ASSKTRDADVSPLH
>TRBJ1-2|TRBV20-1
SANGQGDYGYT
>TRBJ2-5|TRBV7-9
ASSPPMTVTQH
>TRBJ1-4|TRBV11-3
ASSYLTNEKLF
>TRBJ2-1|TRBV25-1
ASGQQGAGNEQF
>TRBJ1-4|TRBV4-2
ASSQESGIGNEKLF
>TRBJ2-1|TRBV7-8
ASSFLAGGGNEQF
>TRBJ1-1|TRBV7-6
ASSLEAIGTHQDVAF
>TRBJ2-7|TRBV7-2
ASSFDHSYEQY
>TRBJ2-5|TRBV29-1
SVDGGAETQY
>TRBJ2-2|TRBV5-1
ASRVPNTGELF
>TRBJ2-2|TRBV29-1
SAGPGTGAVGELF
>TRBJ1-6|TRBV6-5
ASSYSAWGDSPLH
>TRBJ2-3|TRBV7-2
ASSFIAGAGIDTQY
>TRBJ1-5|TRBV7-9
AGTREGVQPQH
>TRBJ2-2|TRBV7-2
ASSLFLAGVPGELF
>TRBJ2-3|TRBV7-2
ASSLRLAGGLDTQY
>TRBJ2-7|TRBV10-3
AISGAGGSYEQY
>TRBJ1-1|TRBV2
ASSARWELTEAF
>TRBJ2-5|TRBV4-3
ASSQDRTSSKTQY
>TRBJ2-5|TRBV9
ASSVFSQETQY
>TRBJ1-4|TRBV5-4
ASSHQGATEKLF
>TRBJ2-5|TRBV30
AWTGRGTQY
>TRBJ2-1|TRBV5-1
ASTRTGDWNNEQF
>TRBJ2-5|TRBV29-1
SVDMTFARGETQY
>TRBJ2-7|TRBV20-1
SARDLLGSRSSYEQY
>TRBJ2-7|TRBV6-2/TRBV6-3
ASSHGDYEQY
>TRBJ2-1|TRBV20-1
SASIAGVDEQF